This T cell receptor beta chain was captured by sequencing in a study of blood T cell repertoires in COVID-19. Background on the study: Material from acute and convalescent COVID-19 was sourced from the United States, Italy and Spain. The cDNA or gDNA used as material had been derived from T cells, B-cell-depleted T cells, or PBMCs.

The V and J ends lost 3 bases and 0 bases respectively, with 12 bases between them. CDR3 length: 15 residues. The V gene's germline CDR1 is SGHVS and CDR2 FQNEAQ. In the original analysis: For nucleated cells, counts were estimated from reference gene primer amplification. The table came from immunoSEQ multiplex PCR; TCRdb's copy has only in-frame clones and leaves some out. Clone size and the V and J calls come from that table; the DNA yielded D and trimming. Altogether about 190,000 clones are present, approximately 90% being singletons, with the ten largest covering approximately 1.1%. The material sequenced was peripheral blood. The receptor was derived from a young man with acute or convalescent COVID-19. The V call is TRBV7-8, the J call TRBJ2-7, with a tentative D call TRBD2 (6 bases). The CDR3 reads CASSLIAESSYEQYF. The CDR3 coding sequence is TGTGCCAGCAGCTTGATAGCGGAAAGCTCCTACGAGCAGTACTTC.